This TCR beta chain is drawn from a study of blood T cells in healthy people across ages. Using a J-beta primer mix together with a sample-barcoded 5' primer, a second PCR was run for roughly 7 to 11 cycles. Unique molecular identifiers of 12 random nucleotides labeled each cDNA. MiXCR, run by TCRdb on the 5' RACE reads, gives a single entry per CDR3 protein. The profile covers some 1.8 million distinct CDR3 sequences, with about two fifths appearing a single time and 20% to 25% taken by the ten largest. As regards this clonotype: Given a much more abundant clone one base away, this may be a read error.

CDR3 length equals 13 residues. V was shortened by 9 bases and J by 0 bases, with 12 bases between the two germline ends. Sequenced sample: blood. The J gene is TRBJ2-7, the V gene TRBV12-3 or TRBV12-4, with D possibly matching TRBD2 (6 bases). The receptor was derived from a human donor in good health. The CDR3 loop is CASNSGSSYEQYF. The CDR3 DNA follows: TGTGCCAGTAATAGCGGCTCCTCCTACGAGCAGTACTTC.